Described below is a single T cell receptor beta chain sequence and its context. This clonotype has ten or more counts. The antigen this receptor binds is unknown. Within one base of it there is no much larger clone, and no base qualities were kept. The TCR beta CDR3 regions were amplified from RNA transcripts. The TCR CDR3 was subjected to a first round of RT-PCR using the HTBI primer set and the Qiagen OneStep RT-PCR kit. A second multiplex PCR round built the libraries, followed by size selection and purification. The libraries were sequenced on an Illumina HiSeq2000 using paired-end 100 bp reads. On the authors' methods: SOAPnuke was used to process the raw data, removing reads that contained adapters or uncalled bases, had a mean Phred below 15, or lacked an exact match to the constant primer or identifier. High-quality paired reads were merged with COPE v1.2.5, and unique nucleotide sequences were defined as clonotypes. Clonotypes were aligned to IMGT TRBV, TRBD and TRBJ reference segments using MiTCR v1.1. Analysis was restricted to V-J combinations with a frequency above 0.0001, which covered roughly 99% of repertoires. A TCS score was defined as the ratio between F50 (clonal expansion) and ExV (chaos), using BLOSUM62-based TCRdist between CDR3 peptides within each V-J. Welch's t-statistics and random forest reduced around 510 V-J features to 13, which were used in a naive Bayes classifier (R e1071). TCRdb applied fastp at Q25 and MiXCR to the public reads, then kept only in-frame beta chains. When rows share a CDR3 protein, they turn into one entry using the most common DNA and genes. What appears here as the V and J calls and clone size reflects TCRdb's work, not the paper's. The sample table shows some 770,000 distinct CDR3 sequences, and around 15% are seen once. The top ten constitute around 8.1% of the sample.

V and J are truncated by 0 bases and 5 bases respectively, leaving an intervening sequence of 5 bases. Per the germline V gene (reference sequence), LGHDT is the CDR1 and YNNKEL is the CDR2. The CDR3 measures 13 amino acids from cysteine to phenylalanine. CDR3 DNA only is kept here, 39 bases in frame from base 1. This entry belongs to a study of T cells in Graves' hyperthyroidism and ophthalmopathy (dated by TCRdb to between 2017 and 2020). Looking at the study overall: Peripheral blood was collected at initial diagnosis, before any treatment. After sampling, hyperthyroidism patients received methimazole starting at 30 mg daily, and ophthalmopathy patients received high-dose intravenous methylprednisolone. The study also compared thyroid tissue and blood T-cell repertoires from over 5 Graves' hyperthyroidism patients. The paper reports TCR Vbeta CDR3 sequencing of more than 120 peripheral blood samples: over 40 ophthalmopathy, fewer than 85 hyperthyroidism and approximately 17 progressor patients. For training and testing, the 100 or so patients in the discovery cohort were randomly divided in a 7:3 ratio. Prospective prediction of ophthalmopathy was tested in an independent validation cohort consisting of some 20 hyperthyroidism patients and some 15 patients who later progressed to ophthalmopathy. To identify TCR V-J signatures that set the groups apart, the researchers used a discovery cohort of 100 patients, made up of some 41 with Graves' ophthalmopathy and 57 with stable Graves' hyperthyroidism. On the study overall, not on this receptor specifically: During validation, the model predicted progression to ophthalmopathy a median of approximately 7 months ahead of onset, with approximately 71% sensitivity and about 75% specificity. Most expanded thyroid clonotypes (frequency above 0.001) were also found in blood, which suggests that blood repertoires may mirror thyroid immune responses. No statistical method was used to fix the sample size in advance, and group allocation was not hidden from the investigators. A model built on a 13 V-J signature distinguished ophthalmopathy from stable hyperthyroidism, reaching about 88% sensitivity and about 81% specificity in cross-validation and 80%/75% in testing.

Stable Graves' hyperthyroidism was defined as the absence of progression to ophthalmopathy over 18 months of follow-up. Hyperthyroidism patients were newly diagnosed, with disease duration under 2 months, and aged 18 to 65 years. Exclusion was applied to patients with uncontrolled infections, other autoimmune diseases, pregnancy or lactation. Diagnoses were established on the basis of clinical symptoms, serum thyroxine and TRAb, thyroid ultrasound, and orbital computed tomography. PBMCs were separated from under 11 ml of fresh peripheral blood using Ficoll-Paque density gradient centrifugation. Trizol reagent was used to extract total RNA, and RNA quality was then checked on an Agilent 2100 Bioanalyzer.

The sequence was collected from a man in his late teens or twenties with Graves' hyperthyroidism. The rearrangement combines TRBV3-1 with TRBJ2-1, with the D gene too uncertain to name. Sequencing was performed on blood. The CDR3 region has the sequence CASSQDRHNEQFF. The DNA is as follows: TGTGCCAGCAGCCAAGACAGACACAATGAGCAGTTCTTC.